These 24 T cell receptor beta chains came from one sample sequenced in a study of PD-1 blockade in classical Hodgkin lymphoma. Time point denoted: newly diagnosed, previously untreated cHL patient sample. Profiling relied on immunoSEQ multiplex PCR, and the TCRdb table lists in-frame clones only, not all of them. The top ten hold nearly 5.5% of the sample, which has 20,000 to 25,000 clones, 90% to 95% seen once. The specimen was peripheral blood mononuclear cells (PBMCs). These receptors were taken from a human donor with classical Hodgkin lymphoma.

The chain links TRBV7-9 to TRBJ2-1, with unresolved D. CDR1 and CDR2 (germline): SEHNR, FQNEAQ (reference sequence). V was shortened by 2 bases and J by 1 base, with 12 bases between the two germline ends. The CDR3 is 16 amino acids. The CDR3 DNA reads TGTGCCAGCAGCTTATTGTTTTCGGCATCCTACAATGAGCAGTTCTTC. Protein sequence: CASSLLFSASYNEQFF.

This clone occurred once. The chain combines TRBV2 with TRBJ1-2; weak D call: TRBD1 (6 bases). There are 14 residues in the CDR3. Per the germline V gene, CDR1 is SNHLY and CDR2 is FYNNEI. The V gene lost 7 bases and the J gene lost 5 bases, with 17 bases spanning the gap. The CDR3 here is CASIPGQREYGYTF. The DNA of the CDR3 is TGTGCCAGCATCCCCGGACAGAGAGAATATGGCTACACCTTC.

The rearrangement uses TRBV19 and TRBJ1-5; 8 nucleotides agree with TRBD1. The V gene end was trimmed by 7 bases and the J gene end by 4 bases; junction bases not matched to a gene: 9. CDR1 and CDR2 (germline): LNHDA, SQIVND (reference sequence). The CDR3 contains 15 residues. The DNA of the CDR3 is TGTGCCAGTATTGGGGGACAGGCGCTAAATCAGCCCCAGCATTTT. This codes for CASIGGQALNQPQHF.

The table lists this clone with a few counts. V usage is TRBV11-2 and J usage is TRBJ1-1, with 7 bases lining up with TRBD1. Germline CDR1 and CDR2: SGHAT and FQNNGV. J lost 5 bases, V lost 0 bases, and 3 bases had no gene match. This CDR3 region has 14 residues. The CDR3 bases are TGTGCCAGCAGCTTAGATGTCAGGGGGACTGAAGCTTTCTTT. This codes for CASSLDVRGTEAFF.

On this clone itself: Germline and junction disagree at one end, which may indicate a read error. The chain uses TRBV23-1 and TRBJ1-5, with a possible D match to TRBD1 (6 bases). TRBV23-1 is an ORF for which the function is uncertain. The CDR3 extends over 12 amino acids. CDR3 sequence (DNA): TGCGCCAGCGGTCAACAGGGAGGCCCCCAGCATTTT. Protein product: CASGQQGGPQHF.

The rearrangement uses TRBV6-6 and TRBJ2-5; D call uncertain. The CDR3 loop spans 14 amino acids. V was pared by 4 bases and J by 0 bases, with 9 bases between. CDR1 is MNHNY and CDR2 is SVGAGI in the germline V gene (reference sequence). CDR3 loop: CASSSHRDQETQYF. CDR3 nucleotide sequence: TGTGCCAGCAGTTCCCACCGGGACCAAGAGACCCAGTACTTC.

The chain is built from TRBV29-1 and TRBJ2-7, with 8 nucleotides matching TRBD1. This CDR3 has 11 amino acids. J lost 6 bases, V lost 7 bases, and 5 bases had no gene match. Germline loops: CDR1 SQVTM, CDR2 ANQGSEA. CDR3 in DNA: TGCAGCGCAAGGACAGGGCCCGAGCAGTACTTC. Its translation is CSARTGPEQYF.

The J gene is TRBJ1-2, the V gene TRBV11-2, with D perhaps matching TRBD1 (5 bases). CDR3 length: 15 amino acids. CDR1 is SGHAT, CDR2 FQNNGV, per germline. The V end was cut by 1 base, the J end by 5 bases, with 14 bases between. DNA of the CDR3: TGTGCCAGCAGCTTAGGGTTACAGGATTTTTATGGCTACACCTTC. Translation: CASSLGLQDFYGYTF. The full variable domain, with the rest looked up from reference TRBV11-2 and TRBJ1-2, is EAGVAQSPRYKIIEKRQSVAFWCNPISGHATLYWYQQILGQGPKLLIQFQNNGVVDDSQLPKDRFSAERLKGVDSTLKIQPAKLEDSAVYLCASSLGLQDFYGYTFGSGTRLTVV.

The genes are TRBV5-1 and TRBJ2-1; TRBD2 matches at 10 bases. Germline loops: CDR1 SGHRS, CDR2 YFSETQ. Trimming at V came to 4 bases and at J to 2 bases, leaving 6 bases not matched to a gene. This CDR3 spans 16 amino acids. CDR3 loop: CASSEGLAPTYNEQFF. Written as DNA, the CDR3 is TGCGCCAGCAGCGAGGGACTAGCGCCTACCTACAATGAGCAGTTCTTC.

This clone was seen a handful of times. The chain's CDR3 is CASSYQGYSAEAFF. The CDR3 DNA reads TGTGCCAGCAGTTATCAGGGTTACTCCGCTGAAGCTTTCTTT. The V call is TRBV6-5, the J call TRBJ1-1; D is possibly TRBD1 (5 bases). Trimming removed 3 bases from V and 6 bases from J, with 14 bases in between. Germline CDR1 reads MNHEY; CDR2 reads SVGAGI. The CDR3 is made up of 14 amino acids.

V and J are TRBV9 and TRBJ1-4; weak D call: TRBD1 (5 bases). Germline CDR1 and CDR2: SGDLS and YYNGEE. CDR3 length equals 16 residues. V lost 3 bases to trimming and J lost 4 bases, with 16 bases between them. The CDR3 DNA sequence: TGTGCCAGCAGCGCGGGGATCGGACAAGTTAATGAAAAACTGTTTTTT. Its translation: CASSAGIGQVNEKLFF. The whole variable domain, remainder taken from reference TRBV9 and TRBJ1-4, is DSGVTQTPKHLITATGQRVTLRCSPRSGDLSVYWYQQSLDQGLQFLIQYYNGEERAKGNILERFSAQQFPDLHSELNLSSLELGDSALYFCASSAGIGQVNEKLFFGSGTQLSVL.

For the CDR3, the DNA is TGTGCCACCAGCAGGAACAGGGGCGCTCTTCAAGAGACCCAGTACTTC. The encoded protein is CATSRNRGALQETQYF. The J gene is TRBJ2-5, the V gene TRBV15, with 7 bases matching TRBD1. This CDR3 has 16 amino acids. Per the germline V gene, CDR1 is LNHNV and CDR2 is YYDKDF (reference sequence). V lost 3 bases, J lost 2 bases, and 9 bases stayed unmatched.

J is TRBJ2-5 and V is TRBV6-5; D not resolved. This CDR3 has 16 amino acids. The germline V gene has CDR1 MNHEY and CDR2 SVGAGI. Trimming took 0 bases from V and 2 from J, leaving 13 bases between them. The CDR3 DNA reads as TGTGCCAGCAGTTACTCCTGGGTCCGATCACAAGAGACCCAGTACTTC. As protein: CASSYSWVRSQETQYF.

A single count supports this clone. The chain uses TRBV21-1 and TRBJ2-1; TRBD2 is the table's D call and was not checked against the DNA. TRBV21-1 is a pseudogene. This CDR3 has 18 residues. The CDR3 spells CASSKGGSGGLSYNEQFF. The CDR3 DNA follows: TGTGCCAGCAGCAAAGGCGGTAGCGGGGGACTATCCTACAATGAGCAGTTCTTC.

The V gene is TRBV10-2, the J gene TRBJ1-2; 9 bases are shared with TRBD1. The CDR3 is 13 residues long. The ends lost 6 bases at V and 7 bases at J; junction bases unmatched: 6. Germline CDR1 and CDR2: WSHSY and SAAADI. The CDR3 protein is CASSPQGAPGYTF. The CDR3 coding sequence is TGCGCCAGCAGCCCACAGGGGGCGCCTGGCTACACCTTC.

CDR3 coding DNA: TGTGCCAGCAGAATAAAGGGACTTGTTACGCAGTATTTT. Translation gives CASRIKGLVTQYF. The chain recombines TRBV11-1 with TRBJ2-3; tentative D call: TRBD2 (6 bases). V was pared by 6 bases and J by 8 bases, with 15 bases between. Germline V gene data show CDR1 as SGHAT and CDR2 as FQDESV (reference sequence). The CDR3 totals 13 residues.

V is TRBV11-2 and J is TRBJ1-6; D ambiguous. Germline assignment: CDR1 SGHAT and CDR2 FQNNGV. The V and J ends lost 3 bases and 11 bases respectively, with 8 bases between them. The CDR3 loop spans 12 amino acids. This chain's CDR3 is CASSFEVTPLHF. CDR3 DNA: TGTGCCAGCAGCTTCGAAGTAACACCCCTCCACTTT. Variable domain in full (rest from reference TRBV11-2 and TRBJ1-6): EAGVAQSPRYKIIEKRQSVAFWCNPISGHATLYWYQQILGQGPKLLIQFQNNGVVDDSQLPKDRFSAERLKGVDSTLKIQPAKLEDSAVYLCASSFEVTPLHFGNGTRLTVT.

V and J are TRBV7-6 and TRBJ2-3, with 14 bases aligning to TRBD2. Per the germline V gene, CDR1 is SGHVS and CDR2 is FNYEAQ. Trimming cost V 5 bases and J 8 bases; bases outside gene matches: 18. CDR3 length: 19 residues. CDR3 in amino acids: CASSKARTSGGTPGGTQYF. The CDR3 DNA reads TGTGCCAGCAGCAAAGCCCGGACTAGCGGGGGGACTCCAGGGGGTACGCAGTATTTT.

The rearrangement uses TRBV19 and TRBJ2-2; D is unresolved. CDR3 size: 13 residues. CDR1 LNHDA and CDR2 SQIVND come from the germline V gene (reference sequence). Trimming cost V 2 bases and J 1 base, with 2 bases left between them. CDR3 DNA: TGTGCCAGTAGTATATTGAACACCGGGGAGCTGTTTTTT. Translation gives CASSILNTGELFF.

This chain links TRBV9 with TRBJ2-2; D may be TRBD2 (5 bases). Germline V gives CDR1 SGDLS, CDR2 YYNGEE. V gave up 0 bases and J gave up 4 bases, with 13 bases separating them. CDR3 length equals 16 residues. The CDR3, as DNA: TGTGCCAGCAGCGTAGATTGGGGAGTTGGCACCGGGGAGCTGTTTTTT. Protein product: CASSVDWGVGTGELFF.

V gene TRBV27 combines with J gene TRBJ2-1; 12 nucleotides agree with TRBD2. V lost 4 bases, J lost 5 bases, and 3 bases stayed unmatched. The CDR3 contains 15 residues. Per germline, CDR1 MNHEY and CDR2 SMNVEV (reference sequence). The CDR3 DNA follows: TGTGCCAGCAGTTGGCTAGCGGGGGGGGACAATGAGCAGTTCTTC. Its translation: CASSWLAGGDNEQFF.

This clone showed up just once. The gene calls are TRBV5-4 and TRBJ2-2, with D possibly TRBD1 on 6 matching bases. Trimming shortened V by 3 bases and J by 0 bases, and 9 bases separated the two germline ends. The CDR3 has 15 amino acids. CDR1 and CDR2 from the germline V gene are SGHNT and YYREEE (reference sequence). CDR3 DNA: TGTGCCAGCAGCTACAGGGTTACGAACACCGGGGAGCTGTTTTTT. It is translated as CASSYRVTNTGELFF.

The chain is built from TRBV18 and TRBJ2-3; D not certain. The germline gives CDR1 KGHSH, CDR2 LQKENI. This CDR3 is built from 13 residues. V was trimmed by 1 base and J by 3 bases, leaving 5 bases between them. CDR3: CASSPRGTDTQYF. For the CDR3, the DNA is TGTGCCAGCTCACCACGGGGTACAGATACGCAGTATTTT.

This clone was observed once. The chain recombines TRBV5-5 with TRBJ2-7; D not resolved. This CDR3 comprises 13 residues. V was shortened by 6 bases and J by 6 bases, with 16 bases between the two germline ends. Germline CDR1 and CDR2: SGHKS and YYEKEE (reference sequence). As DNA, the CDR3 is TGTGCCAGCAAGACGGGTTTTTTGTCCGAGCAGTACTTC. Its protein is CASKTGFLSEQYF.